This entry features one T cell receptor beta chain sequence. Its antigen is not known. At one end, the junction sequence differs from germline, possibly due to a read error. The PCR contained 60 Vbeta and 13 Jbeta primers. The repertoire was sequenced with immunoSEQ multiplex PCR; TCRdb's copy has only in-frame clones and lacks some. The sample consists of 50,000 to 65,000 clones, approximately 77% of them appearing once. Germline CDR1 reads MNHEY; CDR2 reads SMNVEV (reference sequence). The CDR3 spans 14 residues. These data originate in a study of cytomegalovirus exposure and HLA in healthy donors. Study results and caveats: Rarity marked most TCR sequences, yet some public TCRs occurred in many donors. Per published reports, the classifier diagnosed cytomegalovirus status with high specificity and sensitivity.

Sequencing was carried out using PBMCs. The source of this sequence is a woman between 18 and 29 years old in good health and CMV-seronegative. V is TRBV27 and J is TRBJ2-6; 7 nucleotides agree with TRBD1. In DNA, the CDR3 is TGTGCCAGCAGTAGACAGGGTGGGGCCAACGGCCTGACTTTC. Protein: CASSRQGGANGLTF.